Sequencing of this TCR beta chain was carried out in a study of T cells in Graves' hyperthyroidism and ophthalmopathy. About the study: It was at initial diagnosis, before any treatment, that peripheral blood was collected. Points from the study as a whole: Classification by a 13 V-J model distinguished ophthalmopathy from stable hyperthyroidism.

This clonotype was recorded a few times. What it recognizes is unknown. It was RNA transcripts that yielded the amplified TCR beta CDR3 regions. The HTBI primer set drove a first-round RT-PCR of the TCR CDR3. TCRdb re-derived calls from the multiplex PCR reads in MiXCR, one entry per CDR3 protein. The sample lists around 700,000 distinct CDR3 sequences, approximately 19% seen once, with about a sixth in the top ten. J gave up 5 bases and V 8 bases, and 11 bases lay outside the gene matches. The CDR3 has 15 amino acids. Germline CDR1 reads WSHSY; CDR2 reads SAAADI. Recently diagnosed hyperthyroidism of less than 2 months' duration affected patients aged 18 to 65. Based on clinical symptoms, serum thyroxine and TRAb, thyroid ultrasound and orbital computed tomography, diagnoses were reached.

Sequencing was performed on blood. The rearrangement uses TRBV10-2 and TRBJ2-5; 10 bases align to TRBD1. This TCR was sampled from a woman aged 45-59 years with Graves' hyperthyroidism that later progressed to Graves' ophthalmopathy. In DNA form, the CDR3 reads TGCGCCAGCTGCGGTCCGGGACAGGGGATGGAGACCCAGTACTTC. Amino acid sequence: CASCGPGQGMETQYF.